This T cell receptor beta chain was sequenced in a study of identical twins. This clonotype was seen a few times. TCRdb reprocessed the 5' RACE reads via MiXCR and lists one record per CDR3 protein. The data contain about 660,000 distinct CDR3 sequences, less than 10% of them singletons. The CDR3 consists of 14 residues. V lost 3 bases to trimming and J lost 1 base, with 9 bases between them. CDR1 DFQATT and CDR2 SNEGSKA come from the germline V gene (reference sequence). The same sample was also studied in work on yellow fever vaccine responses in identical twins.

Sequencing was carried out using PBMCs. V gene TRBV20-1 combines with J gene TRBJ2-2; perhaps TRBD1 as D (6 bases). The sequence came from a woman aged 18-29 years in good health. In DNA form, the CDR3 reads TGCAGTGCTAGCAGGGGTCTGAACACCGGGGAGCTGTTTTTT. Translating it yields CSASRGLNTGELFF.